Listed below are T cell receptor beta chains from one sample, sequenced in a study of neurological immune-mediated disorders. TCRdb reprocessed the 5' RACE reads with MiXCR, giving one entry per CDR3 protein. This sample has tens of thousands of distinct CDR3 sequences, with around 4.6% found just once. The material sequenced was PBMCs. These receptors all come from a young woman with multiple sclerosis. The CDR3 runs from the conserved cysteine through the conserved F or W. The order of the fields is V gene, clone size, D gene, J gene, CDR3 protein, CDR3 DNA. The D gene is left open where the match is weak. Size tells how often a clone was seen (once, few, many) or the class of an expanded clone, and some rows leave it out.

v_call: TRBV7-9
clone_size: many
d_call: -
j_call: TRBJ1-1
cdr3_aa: CASSTSGGNTEAFF
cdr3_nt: TGTGCCAGCAGTACCTCGGGGGGGAACACTGAAGCTTTCTTT

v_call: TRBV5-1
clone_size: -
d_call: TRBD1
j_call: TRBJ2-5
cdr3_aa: CASSLGQGENQYF
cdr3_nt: TGCGCCAGCAGCCTTGGACAGGGTGAGAACCAGTACTTC

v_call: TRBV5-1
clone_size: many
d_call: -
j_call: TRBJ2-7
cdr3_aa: CASSDSGPHLYEQYF
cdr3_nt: TGCGCCAGCAGCGACTCGGGACCCCACCTATACGAGCAGTACTTC

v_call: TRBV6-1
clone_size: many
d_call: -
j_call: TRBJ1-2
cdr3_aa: CASSDGVGVGYGYTF
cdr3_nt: TGTGCCAGCAGTGATGGGGTCGGGGTAGGGTATGGCTACACCTTC

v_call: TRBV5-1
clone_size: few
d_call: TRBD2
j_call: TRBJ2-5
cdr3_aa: CASSLAASGEETQYF
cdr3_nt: TGCGCCAGCAGCTTGGCCGCTAGCGGAGAAGAGACCCAGTACTTC

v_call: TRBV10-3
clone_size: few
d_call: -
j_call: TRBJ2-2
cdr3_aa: CAMGSANTGELFF
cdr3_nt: TGTGCCATGGGGAGTGCGAACACCGGGGAGCTGTTTTTT

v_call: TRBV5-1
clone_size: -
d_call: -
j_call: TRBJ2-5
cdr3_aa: CASSFVSKETQYF
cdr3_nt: TGCGCCAGCAGCTTTGTCAGCAAAGAGACCCAGTACTTC

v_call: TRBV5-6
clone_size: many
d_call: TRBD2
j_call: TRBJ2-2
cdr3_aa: CASSLGEMRLAGGTGELFF
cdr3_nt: TGTGCCAGCAGCTTGGGCGAAATGCGACTAGCGGGGGGCACCGGGGAGCTGTTTTTT

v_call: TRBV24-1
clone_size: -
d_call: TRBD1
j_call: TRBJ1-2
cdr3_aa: CATSEQGARYGYTF
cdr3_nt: TGTGCCACCAGTGAACAGGGGGCGCGTTATGGCTACACCTTC

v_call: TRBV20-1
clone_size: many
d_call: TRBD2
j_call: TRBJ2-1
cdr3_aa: CSARRSSGGYEQFF
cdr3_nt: TGCAGTGCTCGACGTTCTTCGGGAGGGTATGAGCAGTTCTTC

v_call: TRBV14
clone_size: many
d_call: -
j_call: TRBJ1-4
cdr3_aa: CASSRTVYEKLFF
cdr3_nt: TGTGCCAGCAGCCGGACAGTCTATGAAAAACTGTTTTTT

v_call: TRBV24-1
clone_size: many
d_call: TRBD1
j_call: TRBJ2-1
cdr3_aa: CATSDSTGGQNEQFF
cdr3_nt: TGTGCCACCAGTGATTCAACAGGGGGACAGAATGAGCAGTTCTTC

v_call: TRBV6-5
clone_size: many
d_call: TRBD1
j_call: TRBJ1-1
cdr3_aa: CASSYAQGGYAFF
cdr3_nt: TGTGCCAGCAGTTACGCTCAGGGGGGGTATGCTTTCTTT

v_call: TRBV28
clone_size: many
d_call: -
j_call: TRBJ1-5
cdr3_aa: CASSLWTTGHQPQHF
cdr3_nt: TGTGCCAGCAGTTTATGGACGACCGGGCATCAGCCCCAGCATTTT

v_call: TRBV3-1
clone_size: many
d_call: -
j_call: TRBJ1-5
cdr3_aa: CASSQDQNQPQHF
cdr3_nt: TGTGCCAGCAGCCAAGATCAGAATCAGCCCCAGCATTTT

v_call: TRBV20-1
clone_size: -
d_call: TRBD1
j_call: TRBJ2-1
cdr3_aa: CSAETGNEQFF
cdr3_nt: TGCAGTGCCGAGACAGGGAATGAGCAGTTCTTC

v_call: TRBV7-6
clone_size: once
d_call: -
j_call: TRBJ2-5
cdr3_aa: CDSSTDMETQYF
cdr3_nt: TGTGACAGCAGCACCGATATGGAGACCCAGTACTTC

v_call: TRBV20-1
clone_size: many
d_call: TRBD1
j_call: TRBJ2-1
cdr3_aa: CSASTGEREQFF
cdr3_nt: TGCAGTGCTAGCACAGGGGAACGGGAGCAGTTCTTC

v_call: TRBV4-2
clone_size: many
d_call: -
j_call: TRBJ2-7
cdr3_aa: CASSQDLEDGEQYF
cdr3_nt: TGTGCCAGCAGCCAAGATCTGGAGGACGGCGAGCAGTACTTC

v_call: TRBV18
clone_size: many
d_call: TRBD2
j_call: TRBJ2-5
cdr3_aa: CASSPGLAGRGETQYF
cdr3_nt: TGTGCCAGCTCTCCCGGACTAGCGGGAAGGGGAGAGACCCAGTACTTC

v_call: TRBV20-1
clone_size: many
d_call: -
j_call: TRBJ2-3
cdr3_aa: CSAPLLVPDTQYF
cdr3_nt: TGCAGTGCTCCATTGCTGGTTCCGGATACGCAGTATTTT

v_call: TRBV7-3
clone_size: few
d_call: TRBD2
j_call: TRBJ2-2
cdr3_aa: CASSSAGGIPGELFF
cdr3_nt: TGTGCCAGCAGCTCAGCGGGGGGGATCCCCGGGGAGCTGTTTTTT

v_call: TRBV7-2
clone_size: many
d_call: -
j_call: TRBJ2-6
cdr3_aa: CAHSGGAGAGVAGANVLTF
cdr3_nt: TGTGCCCACTCAGGTGGGGCAGGGGCCGGTGTGGCTGGGGCCAACGTCCTGACTTTC

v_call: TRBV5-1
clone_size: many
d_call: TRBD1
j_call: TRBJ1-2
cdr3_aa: CASSMDRPFLYGYTF
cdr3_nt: TGCGCCAGCAGCATGGACAGGCCTTTCTTGTATGGCTACACCTTC

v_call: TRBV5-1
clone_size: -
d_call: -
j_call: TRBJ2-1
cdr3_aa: CASSLDMFSGDEQFF
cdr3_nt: TGCGCCAGCAGCTTGGATATGTTTTCTGGAGATGAGCAGTTCTTC

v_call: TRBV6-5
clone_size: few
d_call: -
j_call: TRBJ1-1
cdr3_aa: CASSYSASGVTEAFF
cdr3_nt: TGTGCCAGCAGTTACTCAGCTTCAGGAGTAACTGAAGCTTTCTTT

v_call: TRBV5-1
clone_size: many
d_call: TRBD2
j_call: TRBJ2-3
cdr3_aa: CASSLEGGGSTDTQYF
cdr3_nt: TGCGCCAGCAGCTTGGAAGGCGGGGGAAGCACAGATACGCAGTATTTT

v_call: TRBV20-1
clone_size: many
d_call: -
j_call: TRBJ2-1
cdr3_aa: CSARRPWMGNEQFF
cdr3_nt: TGCAGTGCTAGGCGACCGTGGATGGGCAATGAGCAGTTCTTC

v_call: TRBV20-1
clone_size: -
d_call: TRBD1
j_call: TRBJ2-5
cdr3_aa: CSAPTGGLETQYF
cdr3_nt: TGCAGTGCGCCGACAGGGGGGCTGGAGACCCAGTACTTC

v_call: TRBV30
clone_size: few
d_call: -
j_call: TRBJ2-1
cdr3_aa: CAWSPHSGPSRDF
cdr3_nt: TGTGCCTGGAGTCCGCACTCAGGGCCATCACGGGACTTC

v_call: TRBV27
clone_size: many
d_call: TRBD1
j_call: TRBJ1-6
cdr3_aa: CASSLYPPGQVASPLHF
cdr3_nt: TGTGCCAGCAGCCTCTACCCTCCGGGACAGGTAGCTTCACCCCTCCACTTT

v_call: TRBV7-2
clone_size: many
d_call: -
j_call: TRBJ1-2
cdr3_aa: CASSFLATDTYGYTF
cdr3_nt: TGTGCCAGCAGCTTCCTCGCGACAGATACTTATGGCTACACCTTC

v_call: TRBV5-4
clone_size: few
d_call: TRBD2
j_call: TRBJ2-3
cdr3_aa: CASSLVGGKNTQYF
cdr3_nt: TGTGCCAGCAGCTTGGTGGGGGGGAAAAATACGCAGTATTTT

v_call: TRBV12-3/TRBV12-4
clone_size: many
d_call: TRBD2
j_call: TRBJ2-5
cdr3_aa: CASKPGLASRNQYF
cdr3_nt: TGTGCCAGCAAGCCGGGACTAGCCTCAAGAAACCAGTACTTC

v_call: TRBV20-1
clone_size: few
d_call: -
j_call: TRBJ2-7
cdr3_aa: CSAPSLGDEQYF
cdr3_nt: TGCAGTGCTCCCTCCCTCGGGGACGAGCAGTACTTC

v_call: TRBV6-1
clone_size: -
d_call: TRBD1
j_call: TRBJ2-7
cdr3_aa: CASTKRGPGQSYEQYF
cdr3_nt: TGTGCCAGCACGAAAAGGGGTCCGGGACAGAGCTACGAGCAGTACTTC

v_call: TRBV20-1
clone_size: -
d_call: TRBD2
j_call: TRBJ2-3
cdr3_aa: CSARASGGYLTDTQYF
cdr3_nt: TGCAGTGCTAGAGCTAGCGGGGGCTACCTCACAGATACGCAGTATTTT

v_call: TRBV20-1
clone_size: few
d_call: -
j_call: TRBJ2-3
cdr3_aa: CSDRHTSTDTQYF
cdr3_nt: TGCAGTGATCGACACACAAGCACAGATACGCAGTATTTT

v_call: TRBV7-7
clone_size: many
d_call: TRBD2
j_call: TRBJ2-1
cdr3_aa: CASSLAGLAGEQFF
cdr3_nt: TGTGCCAGCAGCTTAGCCGGACTAGCGGGAGAGCAGTTCTTC

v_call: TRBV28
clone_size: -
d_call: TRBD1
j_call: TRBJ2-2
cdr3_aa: CASSVGTGVGELFF
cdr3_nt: TGTGCCAGCAGTGTCGGGACAGGGGTAGGGGAGCTGTTTTTT

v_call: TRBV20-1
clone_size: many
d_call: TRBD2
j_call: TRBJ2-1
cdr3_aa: CSVGGSGIVGSYNEQFF
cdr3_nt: TGCAGTGTCGGGGGGAGCGGGATAGTGGGGTCCTACAATGAGCAGTTCTTC

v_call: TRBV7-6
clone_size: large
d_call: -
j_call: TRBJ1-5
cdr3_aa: CASSLAPAAQPQHF
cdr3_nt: TGTGCCAGCAGCCTAGCGCCGGCGGCTCAGCCCCAGCATTTT

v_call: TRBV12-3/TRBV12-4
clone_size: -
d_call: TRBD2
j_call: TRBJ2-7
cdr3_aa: CASRGRGSSYEQYF
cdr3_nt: TGTGCCAGCAGGGGACGCGGGAGCTCCTACGAGCAGTACTTC

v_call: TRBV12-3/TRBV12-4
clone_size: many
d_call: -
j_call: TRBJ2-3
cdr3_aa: CASSFNIATDTQYF
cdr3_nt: TGTGCCAGCAGTTTTAACATTGCCACAGATACGCAGTATTTT

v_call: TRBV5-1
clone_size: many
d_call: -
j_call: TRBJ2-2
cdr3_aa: CASSYETANTGELFF
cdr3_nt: TGCGCCAGCAGCTACGAGACAGCGAACACCGGGGAGCTGTTTTTT

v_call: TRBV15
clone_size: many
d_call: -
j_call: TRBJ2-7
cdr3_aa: CATSRASRTYEQYF
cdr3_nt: TGTGCCACCAGCAGAGCCAGCAGAACCTACGAGCAGTACTTC

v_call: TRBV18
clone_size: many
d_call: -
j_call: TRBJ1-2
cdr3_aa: CASSPRDGSAFYGYTF
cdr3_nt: TGTGCCAGCTCACCCCGGGACGGCAGCGCGTTTTATGGCTACACCTTC

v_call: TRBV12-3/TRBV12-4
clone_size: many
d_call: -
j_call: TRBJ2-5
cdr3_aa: CASSLGLMVGETQYF
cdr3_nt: TGTGCCAGCAGTTTAGGACTTATGGTAGGGGAGACCCAGTACTTC

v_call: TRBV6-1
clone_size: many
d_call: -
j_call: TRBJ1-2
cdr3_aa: CASIPNSLYGYTF
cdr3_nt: TGTGCCAGCATTCCGAATTCCCTCTATGGCTACACCTTC

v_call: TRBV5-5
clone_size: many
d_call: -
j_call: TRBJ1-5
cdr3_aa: CASSFNSNQPQHF
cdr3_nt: TGTGCCAGCAGCTTCAATAGCAATCAGCCCCAGCATTTT

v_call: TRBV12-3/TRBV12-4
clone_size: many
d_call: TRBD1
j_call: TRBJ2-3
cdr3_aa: CASRITGQGSDTQYF
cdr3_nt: TGTGCCAGCAGAATCACTGGACAGGGATCAGATACGCAGTATTTT